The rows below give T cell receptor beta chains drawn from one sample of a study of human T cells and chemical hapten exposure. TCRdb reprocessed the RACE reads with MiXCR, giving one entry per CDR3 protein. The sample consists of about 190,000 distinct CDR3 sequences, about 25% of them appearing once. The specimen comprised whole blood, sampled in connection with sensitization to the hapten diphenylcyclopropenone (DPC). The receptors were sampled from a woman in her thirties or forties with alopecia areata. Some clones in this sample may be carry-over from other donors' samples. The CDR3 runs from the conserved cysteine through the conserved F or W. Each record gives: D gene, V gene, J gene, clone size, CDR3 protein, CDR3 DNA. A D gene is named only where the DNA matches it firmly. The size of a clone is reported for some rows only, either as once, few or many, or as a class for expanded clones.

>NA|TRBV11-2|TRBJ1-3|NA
CASSPRGPSGNTIYF
TGTGCCAGCAGCCCTAGGGGACCCTCTGGAAACACCATATATTTT
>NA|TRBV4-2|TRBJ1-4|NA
CASSSLTGRNEKLFF
TGTGCCAGCAGCTCTTTGACTGGTCGTAATGAAAAACTGTTTTTT
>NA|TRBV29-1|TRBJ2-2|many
CSVGALEGGELFF
TGCAGCGTTGGGGCCCTAGAGGGCGGGGAGCTGTTTTTT
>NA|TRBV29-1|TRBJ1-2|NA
CSVGYESYTF
TGCAGCGTTGGGTACGAGAGCTACACCTTC
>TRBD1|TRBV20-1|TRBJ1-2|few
CSARESGGWGYTF
TGCAGTGCTAGAGAATCAGGGGGCTGGGGCTACACCTTC
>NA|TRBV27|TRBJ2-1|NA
CASSSDYYHEQFF
TGTGCCAGCAGTTCCGACTACTACCATGAGCAGTTCTTC
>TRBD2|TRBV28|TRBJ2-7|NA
CASSSALTSGELYEQYF
TGTGCCAGCAGTTCCGCCCTGACTAGCGGTGAGCTCTACGAGCAGTACTTC
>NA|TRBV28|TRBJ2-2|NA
CASTGRPSTGELFF
TGTGCCAGCACAGGGCGCCCTTCCACCGGGGAGCTGTTTTTT
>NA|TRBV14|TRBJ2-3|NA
CASSQVSFLGGTQYF
TGTGCCAGCAGCCAAGTTTCTTTTCTCGGCGGTACGCAGTATTTT
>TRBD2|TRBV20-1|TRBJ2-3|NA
CSARGLSGRASTDTQYF
TGCAGTGCTAGAGGCCTTAGCGGGAGAGCTTCCACAGATACGCAGTATTTT
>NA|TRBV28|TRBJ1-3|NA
CASITLKGGSGNTIYF
TGTGCCAGCATTACACTGAAGGGGGGCTCTGGAAACACCATATATTTT
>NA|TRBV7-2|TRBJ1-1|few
CASSSRPDGTEAFF
TGTGCCAGCAGCTCGCGACCGGACGGCACTGAAGCTTTCTTT
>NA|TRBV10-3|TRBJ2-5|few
CAISPLAGGETQYF
TGTGCCATCAGCCCCCTTGCGGGCGGAGAGACCCAGTACTTC
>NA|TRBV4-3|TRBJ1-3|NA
CASSQDSDSSGNTIYF
TGCGCCAGCAGCCAAGATTCGGATAGCTCTGGAAACACCATATATTTT
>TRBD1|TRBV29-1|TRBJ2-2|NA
CSVGGWDSTGELFF
TGCAGCGTTGGGGGGTGGGACAGCACCGGGGAGCTGTTTTTT
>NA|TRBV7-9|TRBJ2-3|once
CASTQRGFADTQYF
TGTGCCAGCACCCAACGGGGCTTCGCAGATACGCAGTATTTT
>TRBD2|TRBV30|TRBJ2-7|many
CAWSEVGTSAKLYEQYF
TGTGCCTGGAGTGAGGTTGGGACTAGCGCAAAACTCTACGAGCAGTACTTC
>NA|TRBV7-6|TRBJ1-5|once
CASSLEQGNQPQHF
TGTGCCAGCAGCTTAGAACAGGGTAATCAGCCCCAGCATTTT
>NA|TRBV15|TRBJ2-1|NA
CATSRGSGEHNEQFF
TGTGCCACCAGCAGGGGTAGCGGAGAGCACAATGAGCAGTTCTTC
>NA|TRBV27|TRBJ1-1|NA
CASRADRTSTEAFF
TGTGCCAGCAGAGCAGACAGAACGAGCACTGAAGCTTTCTTT
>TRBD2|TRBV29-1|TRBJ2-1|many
CSVAASGRGGSYNEQFF
TGCAGCGTTGCCGCTAGCGGGAGGGGAGGCTCCTACAATGAGCAGTTCTTC
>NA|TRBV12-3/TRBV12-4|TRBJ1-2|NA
CASSLGRTGLGGYTF
TGTGCCAGCAGCCTAGGACGTACAGGGTTAGGGGGCTACACCTTC
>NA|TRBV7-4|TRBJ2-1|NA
CASSAAPGLTRSEQFF
TGTGCCAGCAGCGCCGCGCCGGGACTTACCAGGAGTGAGCAGTTCTTC
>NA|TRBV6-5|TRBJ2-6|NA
CASSLFGAGANVLTF
TGTGCCAGCAGCCTGTTTGGGGCTGGGGCCAACGTCCTGACTTTC
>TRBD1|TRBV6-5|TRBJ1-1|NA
CASKQTGYTEAFF
TGTGCCAGCAAACAGACAGGGTACACTGAAGCTTTCTTT
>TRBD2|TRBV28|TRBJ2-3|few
CASRKSGSGADTQYF
TGTGCCAGCAGAAAGAGCGGGAGCGGAGCAGATACGCAGTATTTT
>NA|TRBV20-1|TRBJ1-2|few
CSASSPTGIYGYTF
TGCAGTGCTAGTTCCCCTACAGGGATCTATGGCTACACCTTC
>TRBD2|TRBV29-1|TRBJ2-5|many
CSVSRGSGRRWAGQETQYF
TGCAGCGTCTCGAGGGGTAGCGGGAGGAGGTGGGCCGGCCAAGAGACCCAGTACTTC
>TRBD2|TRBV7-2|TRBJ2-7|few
CASSSSSTSGRGEQYF
TGTGCCAGCAGCTCCTCGTCGACTAGCGGGAGGGGGGAGCAGTACTTC
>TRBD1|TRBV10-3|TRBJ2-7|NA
CAIGQGGYEQYF
TGTGCCATCGGACAGGGGGGTTACGAGCAGTACTTC
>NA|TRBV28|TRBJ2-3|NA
CASIPGDLGDTQYF
TGTGCCAGCATTCCAGGGGATTTAGGGGATACGCAGTATTTT
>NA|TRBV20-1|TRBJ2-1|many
CSARDPSYMVENEQFF
TGCAGTGCTAGAGATCCGAGCTACATGGTGGAGAATGAGCAGTTCTTC
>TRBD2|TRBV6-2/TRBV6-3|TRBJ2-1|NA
CASSFNSGRAGEQFF
TGTGCCAGCAGTTTTAATTCGGGGAGGGCCGGTGAGCAGTTCTTC
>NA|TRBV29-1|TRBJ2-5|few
CSALPQTEGSGETQYF
TGCAGCGCCTTACCCCAAACCGAGGGGAGCGGGGAGACCCAGTACTTC
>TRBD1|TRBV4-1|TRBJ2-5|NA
CASSLGTGSQQETQYF
TGCGCCAGCAGCTTAGGGACAGGGAGCCAGCAAGAGACCCAGTACTTC
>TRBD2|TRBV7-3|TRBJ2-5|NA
CASSISGSSETQYF
TGTGCCAGCAGCATTAGCGGGAGTTCAGAGACCCAGTACTTC
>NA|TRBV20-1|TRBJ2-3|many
CSAIGLGYLFTDTQYF
TGCAGTGCTATTGGTCTAGGCTACCTCTTCACAGATACGCAGTATTTT
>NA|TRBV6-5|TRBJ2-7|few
CASSYTRGYEQYF
TGTGCCAGCAGTTACACGAGGGGCTACGAGCAGTACTTC
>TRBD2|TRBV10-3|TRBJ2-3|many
CAITQLAGVDTQYF
TGTGCCATCACCCAACTAGCGGGAGTGGATACGCAGTATTTT
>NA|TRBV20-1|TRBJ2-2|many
CSARKGGHSNTGELFF
TGCAGTGCTAGGAAGGGGGGGCACTCGAACACCGGGGAGCTGTTTTTT